Detailed here is one T cell receptor beta chain. The antigen is undetermined. These data belong to a study of cytomegalovirus exposure and HLA in healthy donors. Study-wide results and limits: Of the V segments, some could not be distinguished, including TRBV6-2 and TRBV6-3, and were excluded. TCR beta sequences numbering more than 15,000 were associated with HLA alleles at 0.05 false discovery rate in a later analysis.

The PCR had 60 Vbeta and 13 Jbeta primers. Only in-frame clones appear in the TCRdb table, and some are missing; sequencing was by immunoSEQ multiplex PCR. The sample yields some 42,000 clones, 50% seen once. Trimming at V came to 4 bases and at J to 2 bases, leaving 4 bases not matched to a gene. Germline CDR1 reads SEHNR; CDR2 reads FQNEAQ (reference sequence). The CDR3 has 14 residues. Input material: PBMCs. The V gene is TRBV7-9, the J gene TRBJ2-7; 8 nucleotides match TRBD1. This clonotype originated in a human donor in good health. The CDR3: CASSYGTGAYEQYF. The CDR3 region has the DNA TGTGCCAGCAGCTACGGGACAGGTGCCTACGAGCAGTACTTC.